This T cell receptor beta chain was found in a study of CD8+ T cells in alopecia areata. J lost 2 bases, V lost 10 bases, and 10 bases had no gene match. Germline assignment: CDR1 MNHEY and CDR2 SVGAGI. This CDR3 contains 15 residues. Study-wide results and caveats: More clonal than normal scalp was lesional scalp, particularly alopecia totalis/universalis.

TCR sequencing used cDNA made by reverse transcription of extracted RNA. TCRdb's copy holds only in-frame clones and misses some; the assay was immunoSEQ multiplex PCR. The table lists around 190,000 clones, more than 55% of them singletons. Treatment denoted: oral pan-JAK inhibitor, 5-10 mg twice daily. The researchers isolated CD4+ and CD8+ T cells from PBMCs by sorting. Details on this clone: The antigen remains unidentified.

The chain recombines TRBV6-5 with TRBJ2-4, with 8 bases that match TRBD1. This receptor was taken from a human donor with alopecia areata. Sequencing was performed on CD4+ T cells sorted from blood, taken at week 4, from a patient treated with tofacitinib. The CDR3 DNA follows: TGTGCCACCGCACCTCAGGGGGCGTCCAAAAACATTCAGTACTTC. Translated: CATAPQGASKNIQYF.